This T cell receptor (beta chain) was profiled in a study of blood T cell repertoires in COVID-19. Across the study: From T cells, B-cell-depleted T cells, or PBMCs came the material, which was cDNA or gDNA.

The assay was immunoSEQ multiplex PCR, and TCRdb's table has in-frame clones only and misses some. The table has roughly 250,000 clones, approximately 90% seen once. The CDR3 runs 13 residues. Germline loops: CDR1 SGHTA, CDR2 FQGTGA. V dropped 5 bases and J dropped 5 bases, with 9 bases sitting between them. The chain carries TRBV7-3 and TRBJ2-2; D not certain. The sequence derives from a man aged 25 to 45 with acute or convalescent COVID-19. The sequencing sample was made of peripheral blood. CDR3 in DNA: TGTGCCAGCAGCCACGACGGGACCGGGGAGCTGTTTTTT. This translates into CASSHDGTGELFF.